This passage covers 28 T cell receptor beta chains from one sample sequenced in a study of tissue T cells after allogeneic stem cell transplantation. Sequencing was performed with immunoSEQ multiplex PCR; in TCRdb, only in-frame clones are kept and a portion is missing. The sample gives over 45,000 clones, around 70% of which show up once; approximately 0.55% is in the top ten. The specimen sequenced was sorted cells pooled from one or two spleens. The receptors shown here come from a pool of C57BL/6 mice in good health.

Note on this clone: The germline and genes are mouse ones. Sequencing ends 1 residue short of the CDR3 end; the germline J gene provides the rest. The gene calls are TRBV3 and TRBJ2-1, with TRBD2 matching 11 bases. Germline CDR1 is SNHLY and CDR2 is FYNGKV (reference sequence). Trimming took 1 base from V and 0 from J; bases not matched to a gene: 5. The CDR3 is 18 residues long. The sequenced part of the CDR3 DNA is TGTGCCAGCAGCTTAGTGGGACTGGGGGAGTATAACTATGCTGAGCAGTTC. Protein: CASSLVGLGEYNYAEQF. The full CDR3 reads CASSLVGLGEYNYAEQFF.

Turning to this clone: The gene names given are mouse names. The sequenced CDR3 bases are TGTGCCATCCGGGACATAAACACAGAAGTCTTC. Residues: CAIRDINTEVF. Given in full, the CDR3 is CAIRDINTEVFF. This chain connects TRBV13-1 to TRBJ1-1, with D tentatively TRBD1 (6 bases). The read gets to within 1 residue of the CDR3 end, and the germline J gene fills in the rest. The CDR3 spans 12 residues. Between the trimmed V and J ends, which lost 9 bases and 1 base, there was a span of 10 bases. Germline V gives CDR1 NSHNY, CDR2 SYGAGN.

To note about this clone: Any gene name here is a mouse gene name. The read gets to within 1 residue of the CDR3 end, and the germline J gene fills in the rest. This chain uses TRBV12-1 with TRBJ2-2, with 9 bases aligning to TRBD2. Per germline, CDR1 SGHSN and CDR2 HYEKVE. V shed 3 bases, J shed 0 bases, and the junction held 4 bases outside the gene matches. The CDR3 sequence is 16 residues long. The CDR3 sequence is CASSSDWGSNTGQLYF. CDR3 bases read: TGTGCCAGCTCTTCCGACTGGGGGTCAAACACCGGGCAGCTCTAC.

The sample holds one count of this clone. Any gene name here is a mouse gene name. The sequenced part of the CDR3 DNA is TGTGGTGCTAGGGGGCAGGGCGGTGCAGAAACGCTGTAT. Amino acids: CGARGQGGAETLY. The entire CDR3 sequence reads CGARGQGGAETLYF. The J gene is TRBJ2-3, the V gene TRBV20; the D gene is possibly TRBD1 (5 bases). The read comes to an end 1 residue before the CDR3 does, leaving the germline J gene to fill in the end. In germline, CDR1 is GFQATS, CDR2 STVNSAI. The ends were cut back, 1 base at V and 1 base at J, with 9 bases in the middle. There are 14 residues in the CDR3.

This clone was seen only a few times. Gene names refer to mouse genes. Read data end 1 residue before the CDR3 end; the end is taken from the germline J gene. The chain carries TRBV13-2 and TRBJ2-7; a possible D gene is TRBD1 (6 bases). Germline V gives CDR1 NNHNN, CDR2 SYGAGS (reference sequence). V lost 4 bases, J lost 7 bases, and 9 bases lay in between. The CDR3 loop spans 11 amino acids. The part of the CDR3 DNA that was read is TGTGCCAGCGGTCAGGGGTGGGAACAGTAC. Translating it yields CASGQGWEQY. The full CDR3 sequence reads CASGQGWEQYF.

Note on this clone: The gene names given are mouse names. The sequence runs out 1 residue before the end of the CDR3; the remainder is reconstructed from the germline J gene. This chain connects TRBV23 to TRBJ2-1. This CDR3 spans 11 amino acids. Germline lookup yields CDR1 KGHTA and CDR2 FQNQQP. The CDR3 sequence is CSSSQDAEQFF. Partial CDR3 DNA: TGCTCCAGCAGTCAAGATGCTGAGCAGTTC.

Concerning this clone itself: The genes and germline here are from mouse. The read finishes 1 residue shy of the CDR3 end, and the germline J gene is used to complete it. The genes are TRBV17 and TRBJ1-6; D not certain. TRBJ1-6 is identified as an open reading frame with a role that is uncertain. Germline V CDR1 and CDR2: MNHDT, YYDKIL. V was cut by 0 bases and J by 7 bases, with 7 bases left in between. The CDR3 is made up of 14 amino acids. The sequenced part of the CDR3 DNA is TGTGCTAGCAGTAGAGACAGCGAGAATTCGCCCCTCTAC. This translates into CASSRDSENSPLY. In full, the CDR3 reads CASSRDSENSPLYF.

Comments on this clone: The germline and genes are mouse ones. The sequenced CDR3 bases are TGTGCCAGCAGCCTACAGGGGGCGTTTCGCTCCGACTACACC. Amino acids: CASSLQGAFRSDYT. In full, the CDR3 is CASSLQGAFRSDYTF. The genes are TRBV19 and TRBJ1-2; 9 bases agree with TRBD1. The sequenced fragment ends 1 residue before the CDR3 boundary, so the rest is inferred from the germline J gene. Germline V gene data show CDR1 as FNHDT and CDR2 as SITEND (reference sequence). With 5 bases clipped from V and 4 bases from J, the junction kept 9 bases outside the gene matches. This CDR3 region has 15 residues.

In the case of this clone: Any gene name here is a mouse gene name. The read ends 1 residue early relative to the CDR3; the germline J gene fills the gap. The V call is TRBV29, the J call TRBJ1-6; TRBD1 is a possible D gene (6 bases). TRBJ1-6 is labeled an ORF, and its function is uncertain. Germline CDR1 MSHET, CDR2 SYDVDS. The CDR3 length is 13 residues. V lost 2 bases and J 7 bases, leaving 6 bases between the germline ends. The sequenced part of the CDR3 DNA is TGTGCTAGCAGTTTAACAGGGAATTCGCCCCTCTAC. Translated, it gives CASSLTGNSPLY. In full, the CDR3 is CASSLTGNSPLYF.

On this clone itself: Mouse names are used for the genes. The read halts 1 residue ahead of the CDR3 end, with the missing end drawn from the germline J gene. This chain links TRBV20 with TRBJ2-5; TRBD1 is a possible D gene (7 bases). V lost 3 bases to trimming and J lost 2 bases, with 9 bases between them. This CDR3 has 13 residues. The germline V gene encodes CDR1 GFQATS and CDR2 STVNSAI. CDR3 bases read: TGTGGTGCTAGAGGGGGCCTCCAAGACACCCAGTAC. Residues: CGARGGLQDTQY. The full-length CDR3 reads as CGARGGLQDTQYF.

Regarding this clone: Each gene name is a mouse one. The read ends 1 residue shy of where the CDR3 ends; the end is completed using the germline J gene. V gene TRBV13-1 combines with J gene TRBJ2-2; 10 bases line up with TRBD2. Germline values: CDR1 NSHNY, CDR2 SYGAGN. This CDR3 has 17 residues. Germline trimming cut 2 bases from V and 0 bases from J; bases unmatched to any gene: 4. Partial CDR3 DNA: TGTGCCAGCAGTGACCCCTGGGGGGGCGCAAACACCGGGCAGCTCTAC. Translation: CASSDPWGGANTGQLY. The whole CDR3 protein reads CASSDPWGGANTGQLYF.

Comments on this clone: The genes and germline here are from mouse. Read data end 1 residue before the CDR3 end; the end is taken from the germline J gene. The rearrangement uses TRBV4 and TRBJ2-3, with 9 bases fitting TRBD2. The germline gives CDR1 LGHDT, CDR2 YNNKQL (reference sequence). The V gene end was trimmed by 4 bases and the J gene end by 3 bases; junction bases not matched to a gene: 2. The CDR3 extends over 14 amino acids. The covered CDR3 bases are TGTGCCAGCAGCTTTACTGGGGGGGCAGAAACGCTGTAT. This encodes CASSFTGGAETLY. The complete CDR3 protein is CASSFTGGAETLYF.

With respect to this clone: The genes and germline here are from mouse. The read gets to within 1 residue of the CDR3 end, and the germline J gene fills in the rest. This chain uses TRBV26 with TRBJ2-3; 7 bases are a match to TRBD1. The V gene's germline CDR1 is KGHPV and CDR2 FQNQEV (reference sequence). The CDR3 consists of 14 residues. Losses at the gene ends were 6 bases for V and 0 bases for J; bases not matched to a gene: 3. This CDR3 reads CASRGQNSAETLYF. CDR3 DNA, as far as it was read: TGTGCCAGCAGGGGACAGAATAGTGCAGAAACGCTGTAT. Drawing the rest from reference TRBV26 and TRBJ2-3, the complete variable domain is NSKVIQTPRYLVKGQGQKAKMRCIPEKGHPVVFWYQQNKNNEFKFLINFQNQEVLQQIDMTEKRFSAECPSNSPCSLEIQSSEAGDSALYLCASRGQNSAETLYFGSGTRLTVL.

This clone showed up just a few times. Any gene name here is a mouse gene name. The CDR3 is cut off 1 residue early in the read; its end comes from the germline J gene. V gene TRBV16 combines with J gene TRBJ2-7; no clear D gene. The CDR3 loop spans 14 amino acids. CDR1 is SGHSA, CDR2 FRNQAP, per germline. V shed 1 base and J shed 3 bases, with 10 bases lying between them. CDR3 amino acids: CASSLALGVYEQYF. The part of the CDR3 DNA that was read is TGTGCAAGCAGCTTAGCCCTCGGGGTCTATGAACAGTAC.

About this clone: Gene names are the mouse ones. The sequenced fragment ends 1 residue before the CDR3 boundary, so the rest is inferred from the germline J gene. At the DNA level, this CDR3 is encoded by other sequences in the same sample as well. The chain uses TRBV3 and TRBJ2-7; 7 nucleotides match TRBD2. The V gene end was trimmed by 3 bases and the J gene end by 7 bases; junction bases not matched to a gene: 3. The germline V gene encodes CDR1 SNHLY and CDR2 FYNGKV (reference sequence). This CDR3 is built from 12 residues. The CDR3 spells CASSLGGREQYF. The covered CDR3 bases are TGTGCCAGCAGCTTGGGGGGGAGGGAACAGTAC.

This clone was counted between two and nine times. Genes here carry mouse names. With the read ending 1 residue before the CDR3 end, the germline J gene is used to fill in that end. V is TRBV13-1 and J is TRBJ1-4; 7 positions agree with TRBD1. Looked up from germline, CDR1 is NSHNY and CDR2 is SYGAGN. The J segment lost 6 bases and the V segment lost 0 bases, leaving 2 bases of the junction unmatched. CDR3 length equals 14 residues. Incomplete CDR3 DNA: TGTGCCAGCAGTGATGGACAGGGTGACGAAAGATTATTT. Translating it yields CASSDGQGDERLF. The entire CDR3 sequence reads CASSDGQGDERLFF.

About this clone: The genes and germline here are from mouse. The read stops 1 residue short of the end of the CDR3; the missing end is completed from the germline J gene. The rearrangement links TRBV19 to TRBJ1-6; 7 nucleotides match TRBD1. TRBJ1-6 has ORF status, its function being uncertain. V gave up 4 bases and J gave up 3 bases; unmatched junction bases: 4. Germline lookup yields CDR1 FNHDT and CDR2 SITEND (reference sequence). This CDR3 is built from 15 residues. The CDR3 reads CASSPRDSYNSPLYF. CDR3 bases read: TGTGCCAGCAGTCCCCGGGACAGCTATAATTCGCCCCTCTAC.

Regarding this clone: Germline and genes here are mouse. The sequence runs out 1 residue before the end of the CDR3; the remainder is reconstructed from the germline J gene. This rearrangement joins TRBV13-1 to TRBJ1-6; no clear D. TRBJ1-6 is an ORF, with its function uncertain. The CDR3 is 15 residues long. Germline V lookup: CDR1 NSHNY, CDR2 SYGAGN. Between the trimmed V and J ends, which lost 4 bases and 0 bases, there was a span of 8 bases. CDR3 sequence reads: CASSPNTSYNSPLYF. The CDR3 DNA, read in part, is TGTGCCAGCAGTCCCAACACTTCCTATAATTCGCCCCTCTAC.

In the case of this clone: The genes are named according to mouse. The missing CDR3 end, 1 residue past where the read stops, is filled in from the germline J gene. The genes are TRBV15 and TRBJ2-7; the D gene is possibly TRBD1 (6 bases). Trimming removed 3 bases at V and 3 bases at J, with 9 bases between. The CDR3 contains 13 residues. The germline V gene encodes CDR1 SGHND and CDR2 FRSKSL. CDR3 sequence: CASSFNRDYEQYF. CDR3 DNA, as far as it was read: TGTGCCAGCAGTTTCAACAGGGACTATGAACAGTAC. Based on the CDR3 plus reference TRBV15 and TRBJ2-7, the full variable domain is DAGVTQTPRHEVAEKGQTIILKCEPVSGHNDLFWYRQTKIQGLELLSYFRSKSLMEDGGAFKDRFKAEMLNSSFSTLKIQPTEPKDSAVYLCASSFNRDYEQYFGPGTRLTVL.

A remark on this clone: Gene names and germline refer to mouse. The sequence runs out 1 residue before the end of the CDR3; the remainder is reconstructed from the germline J gene. The V gene is TRBV13-3, the J gene TRBJ1-1; 8 nucleotides align to TRBD1. J gave up 4 bases and V 5 bases, and 4 bases lay outside the gene matches. Per germline, CDR1 NNHDY and CDR2 SYVADS. This CDR3 region has 13 residues. The part of the CDR3 DNA that was read is TGTGCCAGCAGGGCGGACAGGGCCACAGAAGTCTTC. It yields the protein CASRADRATEVF. The whole CDR3 region reads CASRADRATEVFF.

Comments on this clone: Genes here carry mouse names. The read gets to within 1 residue of the CDR3 end, and the germline J gene fills in the rest. The rearrangement joins TRBV2 to TRBJ2-4; D possibly matches TRBD1 or TRBD2 (5 bases each). V gave up 0 bases and J gave up 4 bases, with 5 bases separating them. The CDR3 is 13 amino acids. In germline, CDR1 is LGHNA, CDR2 YSYQKL. The CDR3 bases that were read are TGTGCCAGCAGCCAAGAGGGGGAAAACACCTTGTAC. It codes for CASSQEGENTLY. In full, the CDR3 reads CASSQEGENTLYF.

In the case of this clone: Genes and germline are mouse. The CDR3 end is not reached by the read, which stops 1 residue before it; the germline J gene fills it in. Other DNA sequences from this sample encode an identical CDR3 as well. The V gene is TRBV13-2, the J gene TRBJ1-6; D is perhaps TRBD1 (6 bases). TRBJ1-6 is recorded as an ORF, its role being uncertain. CDR3 length: 14 residues. V lost 1 base, J lost 4 bases, and 6 bases lay in between. CDR1 NNHNN and CDR2 SYGAGS come from the germline V gene (reference sequence). CDR3 bases read: TGTGCCAGCGGTGATAGGGGGTATAATTCGCCCCTCTAC. This translates into CASGDRGYNSPLY. The whole CDR3 region reads CASGDRGYNSPLYF.

In the case of this clone: Gene names follow the mouse nomenclature. The read finishes 1 residue shy of the CDR3 end, and the germline J gene is used to complete it. The chain is built from TRBV3 and TRBJ2-4; D not certain. Germline CDR1 is SNHLY and CDR2 is FYNGKV (reference sequence). The CDR3 is 13 residues long. V lost 3 bases and J lost 0, with 4 bases in between. Incomplete CDR3 DNA: TGTGCCAGCAGCTTCTCTAGTCAAAACACCTTGTAC. It is translated as CASSFSSQNTLY. The whole CDR3 sequence is CASSFSSQNTLYF.

This clone was seen more than once but under ten times. These gene names are mouse names. The read finishes 1 residue shy of the CDR3 end, and the germline J gene is used to complete it. The rearrangement links TRBV19 to TRBJ2-7; possible D gene TRBD2, 6 bases. V lost 2 bases and J 7 bases, leaving 10 bases between the germline ends. The CDR3 is 12 residues long. Per germline, CDR1 FNHDT and CDR2 SITEND (reference sequence). The chain's CDR3 is CASSMWGREQYF. The CDR3 bases that were read are TGTGCCAGCAGTATGTGGGGGAGAGAACAGTAC.

Note on this clone: All gene names here are mouse names. The CDR3 end is not reached by the read, which stops 1 residue before it; the germline J gene fills it in. J is TRBJ1-6 and V is TRBV13-2, with D tentatively TRBD1 (5 bases). TRBJ1-6 is an ORF, with its function uncertain. The length of the CDR3 is 15 residues. Germline V gives CDR1 NNHNN, CDR2 SYGAGS (reference sequence). Trimming stripped 2 bases from V and 2 bases from J, with 8 bases between. The covered CDR3 bases are TGTGCCAGCGGTGACGGAGGGGCCTATAATTCGCCCCTCTAC. Its translation: CASGDGGAYNSPLY. The CDR3 in full is CASGDGGAYNSPLYF.

Remarks on this clone: Gene names and germline match the mouse. The read ends 1 residue shy of where the CDR3 ends; the end is completed using the germline J gene. V gene TRBV13-2 combines with J gene TRBJ2-1, with TRBD2 identical over 8 bases. J gave up 3 bases and V 0 bases, and 5 bases lay outside the gene matches. The CDR3 contains 16 residues. Germline V lookup: CDR1 NNHNN, CDR2 SYGAGS (reference sequence). The CDR3 sequence is CASGDAWGGSYAEQFF. The part of the CDR3 DNA that was read is TGTGCCAGCGGTGATGCATGGGGGGGGTCCTATGCTGAGCAGTTC.

With regard to this clone: Gene and germline names: mouse. CDR3 amino acids: CASGAGTGNTEVFF. The CDR3 DNA, read in part, is TGTGCCAGCGGGGCCGGGACAGGAAACACAGAAGTCTTC. The V gene is TRBV13-2, the J gene TRBJ1-1; 8 nucleotides match TRBD1. From the germline J gene comes the end of the CDR3, since the read stops 1 residue before it. Germline V gene sequence: CDR1 NNHNN, CDR2 SYGAGS (reference sequence). The CDR3 is 14 residues long. Trimming at V came to 5 bases and at J to 1 base, leaving 4 bases not matched to a gene.

Note on this clone: All gene names here are mouse names. The read finishes 1 residue shy of the CDR3 end, and the germline J gene is used to complete it. The genes are TRBV2 and TRBJ1-6; a weak D match, TRBD1 (6 bases). TRBJ1-6 is labeled an ORF, and its function is uncertain. The CDR3 extends over 15 amino acids. Germline values: CDR1 LGHNA, CDR2 YSYQKL. The V and J ends lost 3 bases and 7 bases respectively, with 13 bases between them. CDR3: CASSHDTGWNSPLYF. CDR3 bases read: TGTGCCAGCAGCCATGATACAGGGTGGAATTCGCCCCTCTAC.